The entry that follows covers one TCR beta chain sequence. What it binds is unknown. The data were taken from a study of regulatory T cells. Findings of the study overall: In CD3G-deficient patients, conventional CD4+ T cells were enriched for hydrophobic CDR3 residues at positions 6 and 7. Patient repertoires had restricted TRB V-J pairs and skewed V and J usage, most in Tregs.

Patients, 2 to 39 years old, had expanded memory T-cell proportions. Germline lookup yields CDR1 MRHNA and CDR2 SNTAGT. The V and J ends lost 6 bases and 4 bases, in that order; junction bases with no gene match: 10. The CDR3 runs 16 residues. The PCR used 52 TRBV and 13 TRBJ primers. Clones were sequenced by immunoSEQ multiplex PCR, and TCRdb holds only the in-frame ones, with some missing. The sample has 32,000 or so clones, around 92% seen once; the top ten hold 1.5% to 1.7%. J is TRBJ2-3 and V is TRBV6-4, with TRBD1 matching over 10 bases. Sequenced: conventional CD4+ T cells sorted from blood. This clonotype was obtained from a person aged 18-29 years with CD3G deficiency. The CDR3 DNA reads as TGTGCCAGCAGCTCCCCCGGGACAGGGGTCTCAGATACGCAGTATTTT. Residues: CASSSPGTGVSDTQYF.